The TCR beta chain under discussion was sequenced for a study of T cell changes during pregnancy in multiple sclerosis. Profiled with immunoSEQ multiplex PCR; TCRdb holds only in-frame clones, not every one. The sample carries about 98,000 clones, 92% recorded once. This CDR3 is 13 amino acids long. Germline assignment: CDR1 MNHNS and CDR2 SASEGT. The V end was cut by 3 bases, the J end by 4 bases, with 9 bases between. Sequencing used peripheral blood, obtained after pregnancy. J is TRBJ1-2 and V is TRBV6-1; D is undetermined. This TCR was sampled from a female donor in good health, enrolled as a control in a pregnancy study. The CDR3 loop is CASSEAGSYGYTF. The CDR3 region has the DNA TGTGCCAGCAGTGAGGCAGGCTCCTATGGCTACACCTTC.